Each of the 20 T cell receptor beta chains below was sequenced from the same sample in a study of CD8+CD57+ T cells in acquired aplastic anemia. The authors sequenced patients whose flow cytometry had shown CD8+CD57+ cell expansion. According to the study, genomic DNA was the template for TCR beta VDJ and CDR3 profiling. TCRdb re-analysed the reads in MiXCR, keeping a single row per CDR3 protein. The sample has 200,000 to 250,000 distinct CDR3 sequences, roughly 60% seen once. What was sequenced was sorted CD4+, CD8+, or CD8+CD57+ T cells (not recorded which) from PBMCs. The source is a human donor with aplastic anemia.

On this clonotype itself: A much larger clone differs from this one at a single base, so this may be a read error. The chain links TRBV7-2 to TRBJ2-7, with TRBD2 matching 12 bases. Per the germline V gene, CDR1 is SGHTA and CDR2 is FQGNSA. The V and J ends lost 6 bases and 3 bases, in that order; junction bases with no gene match: 3. The CDR3 is 14 residues long. The CDR3 DNA sequence: TGTGCCAGCAGACCGGGACTAGCGGGCTACGAGCAGTACTTC. This translates into CASRPGLAGYEQYF. Full variable domain (outside the CDR3, taken from reference TRBV7-2 and TRBJ2-7): GAGVSQSPSNKVTEKGKDVELRCDPISGHTALYWYRQSLGQGLEFLIYFQGNSAPDKSGLPSDRFSAERTGGSVSTLTIQRTQQEDSAVYLCASRPGLAGYEQYFGPGTRLTVT.

A remark on this clonotype: The germline gene is not matched at one end of the junction; a read error may be the cause. The chain recombines TRBV7-9 with TRBJ1-1; tentatively, D is TRBD1 (5 bases). The CDR3 has 12 residues. Germline V gene sequence: CDR1 SEHNR, CDR2 FQNEAQ (reference sequence). The CDR3 loop is CASRLGEFEAFF. CDR3 DNA: TGTGCCAGCAGGTTAGGGGAATTTGAAGCTTTCTTT.

The chain links TRBV20-1 to TRBJ2-3; D is undetermined. Trimming pared 3 bases from V and 4 bases from J, leaving 17 bases between. CDR3 length: 15 residues. Per the germline V gene, CDR1 is DFQATT and CDR2 is SNEGSKA (reference sequence). DNA of the CDR3: TGCAGTGCTAGGATGCTAGTTCTGTCCCCAGATACGCAGTATTTT. Its protein product is CSARMLVLSPDTQYF.

The V gene is TRBV5-1, the J gene TRBJ2-1; 10 bases align to TRBD1. V gave up 8 bases and J gave up 6 bases; unmatched junction bases: 11. CDR1 and CDR2 (germline): SGHRS, YFSETQ. The CDR3 totals 15 residues. CDR3 loop: CASGMGTGVANEQFF. The CDR3, as DNA: TGCGCCAGTGGAATGGGGACAGGGGTTGCCAATGAGCAGTTCTTC.

This clonotype showed up just once. The J gene is TRBJ2-7, the V gene TRBV7-8; D uncertain. Germline V gives CDR1 SGHVS, CDR2 FQNEAQ. Trimming pared 5 bases from V and 3 bases from J, leaving 11 bases between. The CDR3 consists of 13 residues. CDR3 protein: CASSQLLGYEQYF. The CDR3 DNA is TGTGCCAGCAGCCAGCTTCTAGGCTACGAGCAGTACTTC.

As concerns this clonotype: The germline gene is not matched at one end of the junction; a read error may be the cause. J is TRBJ1-4 and V is TRBV12-3 or TRBV12-4, with TRBD1 matching 7 bases. The CDR3 extends over 15 amino acids. CDR3 in amino acids: CASSSIGTENEKLFF. Here the CDR3 DNA reads TGTGCCAGCAGTTCTATAGGGACAGAGAATGAAAAACTGTTTTTC.

The gene calls are TRBV7-9 and TRBJ2-7, with 7 bases lining up with TRBD2. Per the germline V gene, CDR1 is SEHNR and CDR2 is FQNEAQ (reference sequence). The CDR3 has 15 residues. V shed 5 bases and J 0 bases; nucleotides not matched to a gene: 7. The CDR3 bases are TGTGCCAGCAGCCCCTTTCGGGAGGCCTCCTACGAGCAGTACTTC. Amino acids: CASSPFREASYEQYF.

The chain has TRBV20-1 and TRBJ2-7; either TRBD1 or TRBD2 may supply D (5 bases each). Trimming took 5 bases from V and 0 from J, leaving 11 bases between them. Looked up from germline, CDR1 is DFQATT and CDR2 is SNEGSKA (reference sequence). This CDR3 has 13 amino acids. CDR3 in DNA: TGCAGTGCTTTCCGGGACCCCTCCTACGAGCAGTACTTC. Residues: CSAFRDPSYEQYF.

The V gene is TRBV7-3, the J gene TRBJ1-6, with D perhaps matching TRBD1 (5 bases). V was pared by 6 bases and J by 11 bases, with 14 bases between. Germline V gene data show CDR1 as SGHTA and CDR2 as FQGTGA. The CDR3 has 13 residues. The CDR3 sequence: CASSNGAGAPLHF. DNA of the CDR3: TGTGCCAGCAGTAACGGGGCGGGGGCACCCCTCCACTTT.

Remarks on this clonotype: This may arise from a read error, as a much more abundant clone is one base away. The chain carries TRBV10-3 and TRBJ1-2, with TRBD1 matching 10 bases. Germline CDR1 reads ENHRY; CDR2 reads SYGVKD. The CDR3 consists of 16 residues. CDR3 nucleotides: TGTGCCAGCAGTTACCCCCGACAGGGGGCTTCAGGAGGCTACACCTTC. It translates to CASSYPRQGASGGYTF.

V gene TRBV10-3 combines with J gene TRBJ2-3, with TRBD1 as a possible D gene (5 bases). In germline, CDR1 is ENHRY, CDR2 SYGVKD. CDR3 length: 14 amino acids. V was cut by 5 bases and J by 2 bases, with 11 bases left in between. This chain's CDR3 is CAISRTPITDTQYF. CDR3 coding DNA: TGTGCCATCAGTCGGACACCCATCACAGATACGCAGTATTTT.

The genes are TRBV5-5 and TRBJ1-4, with 12 nucleotides matching TRBD2. The J call may be in error: the DNA end matches TRBJ2-2 better. The CDR3 is 16 residues long. Germline loops: CDR1 SGHKS, CDR2 YYEKEE (reference sequence). CDR3 DNA: TGTGCCAGCAGCCAGACTAGCGGGAGATTTTCCGGGGAGCTGTTTTTT. The encoded protein is CASSQTSGRFSGELFF.

Turning to this clonotype: The junction and the germline gene differ at one end; a read error may be behind it. This chain links TRBV7-7 with TRBJ2-3, with D possibly being TRBD2 (5 bases). Germline CDR1 and CDR2: SSHAT and FNYEAQ (reference sequence). The CDR3 length is 13 residues. The CDR3 nucleotides are TGTGCTAGCAGCTTTAGCGGCACAGATACGCAGTATTTT. Protein: CASSFSGTDTQYF.

The chain uses TRBV7-3 and TRBJ1-1, with a tentative D call TRBD1 (5 bases). Looked up from germline, CDR1 is SGHTA and CDR2 is FQGTGA. The CDR3 runs 12 residues. Trimming shortened V by 6 bases and J by 5 bases, and 10 bases separated the two germline ends. CDR3 loop: CASRGQGTEAFF. DNA of the CDR3: TGTGCCAGCAGGGGGCAGGGTACTGAAGCTTTCTTT.

This chain uses TRBV5-1 with TRBJ2-7; no clear D. Germline values: CDR1 SGHRS, CDR2 YFSETQ. The CDR3 has 13 residues. V lost 0 bases, J lost 4 bases, and 8 bases lay in between. CDR3 protein: CASSLEWLYEQYF. CDR3 DNA sequence: TGCGCCAGCAGCTTGGAGTGGCTTTACGAGCAGTACTTC.

The chain links TRBV9 to TRBJ2-7; tentative D call: TRBD2 (7 bases). CDR1 and CDR2 (germline): SGDLS, YYNGEE. Trimming took off 3 bases at V and 2 bases at J, with 12 bases between the two ends. This CDR3 is 14 amino acids long. This CDR3 reads CASSGGGTTYEQYF. The CDR3 DNA follows: TGTGCCAGCAGCGGGGGAGGGACAACCTACGAGCAGTACTTC. The complete variable domain, with remaining parts taken from reference TRBV9 and TRBJ2-7, reads DSGVTQTPKHLITATGQRVTLRCSPRSGDLSVYWYQQSLDQGLQFLIQYYNGEERAKGNILERFSAQQFPDLHSELNLSSLELGDSALYFCASSGGGTTYEQYFGPGTRLTVT.

The CDR3: CSGQIQGYTGELFF. The CDR3, as DNA: TGCAGCGGCCAGATACAGGGTTACACCGGGGAGCTGTTTTTT. The chain couples TRBV29-1 to TRBJ2-2; D possibly corresponds to TRBD1 (6 bases). Trimming left V 7 bases short and J 3 bases short, with 15 bases between. Per germline, CDR1 SQVTM and CDR2 ANQGSEA. The CDR3 contains 14 residues.

The chain uses TRBV10-3 and TRBJ1-2; a possible D gene is TRBD1 (5 bases). The V and J ends lost 10 bases and 7 bases respectively, with 22 bases between them. Germline V gene sequence: CDR1 ENHRY, CDR2 SYGVKD. This CDR3 comprises 14 residues. The DNA of the CDR3 is TGTGCCACCGTTGGGGCCGAGGGAGGATCTGGCTACACCTTC. Encoded protein: CATVGAEGGSGYTF.

The rearrangement links TRBV15 to TRBJ2-1; D is undetermined. Trimming removed 4 bases at V and 4 bases at J, with 14 bases between. Germline-derived CDR1 and CDR2 are LNHNV and YYDKDF (reference sequence). The CDR3 loop spans 15 amino acids. The CDR3 sequence: CATSTTGPRYNEQFF. As DNA, the CDR3 is TGTGCCACCAGCACGACCGGCCCTCGGTACAATGAGCAGTTCTTC.

V is TRBV20-1 and J is TRBJ2-3; TRBD1 is a possible D gene (6 bases). This CDR3 region has 16 residues. Germline V gene sequence: CDR1 DFQATT, CDR2 SNEGSKA (reference sequence). Deletions cut 6 bases from V and 3 bases from J, with 22 bases between. The CDR3 loop is CSARTGHPLGTDTQYF. The DNA of the CDR3 is TGCAGTGCCAGGACGGGACATCCGTTGGGTACAGATACGCAGTATTTT.